A selection of T cell receptor beta chains follows, all from one sample in a study of cytomegalovirus exposure and HLA in healthy donors. The method was immunoSEQ multiplex PCR; TCRdb's version includes in-frame clones alone and lacks a portion of them. The sample lists about 120,000 clones, 50% to 80% occurring once. Sequenced input: PBMCs. The receptors shown here come from a woman aged 40 to 50 in good health and CMV-seropositive. CDR3s include the opening cysteine and the closing phenylalanine or tryptophan. Fields, in order: D gene, J gene, V gene, clone size, CDR3 DNA, CDR3 protein. The D gene is left open where the match is weak. The size of a clone is reported for some rows only, either as once, few or many, or as a class for expanded clones.

D: TRBD1; J: TRBJ2-7; V: TRBV9; size: few; DNA: TGTGCCAGCAGCCCTAGAGACAGGGGTGGCTACGAGCAGTACTTC; CDR3: CASSPRDRGGYEQYF
D: TRBD1; J: TRBJ2-3; V: TRBV11-3; size: few; DNA: TGTGCCAGCAGCTGGACAGGGGAAGATACGCAGTATTTT; CDR3: CASSWTGEDTQYF
D: TRBD2; J: TRBJ2-5; V: TRBV5-1; size: .; DNA: TGCGCCAGCGGACCGGGGGGGGCTGAAAGGACCCAGTACTTC; CDR3: CASGPGGAERTQYF
D: TRBD2; J: TRBJ2-5; V: TRBV6-1; size: once; DNA: TGTGCCAGCAGTGAAAATTCGGGGGGGGGAGAGACCCAGTACTTC; CDR3: CASSENSGGGETQYF
D: TRBD2; J: TRBJ2-2; V: TRBV19; size: .; DNA: TGTGCCAGTAGTATCGGCGGGGGGGCCTTGACCGGGGAGCTGTTTTTT; CDR3: CASSIGGGALTGELFF
D: .; J: TRBJ2-5; V: TRBV5-1; size: .; DNA: TGCGCCAGCAGCTCAGGAGAGACCCAGTACTTC; CDR3: CASSSGETQYF
D: .; J: TRBJ2-1; V: TRBV27; size: .; DNA: TGTGCCAGCAGCCCGTCCCTCCCAGGCGGGGCCTACAATGAGCAGTTCTTC; CDR3: CASSPSLPGGAYNEQFF
D: .; J: TRBJ2-4; V: TRBV11-2; size: .; DNA: TGTGCCAGCAGCTCCGGGCTAGCCCTAGACATTCAGTACTTC; CDR3: CASSSGLALDIQYF
D: TRBD1; J: TRBJ1-4; V: TRBV7-8; size: .; DNA: TGTGCCAGCAGCCGATCGACAGGGGGCACTAATGAAAAACTGTTTTTT; CDR3: CASSRSTGGTNEKLFF
D: .; J: TRBJ2-3; V: TRBV4-2; size: .; DNA: TGTGCCAGCAGCCCACGGTCTAGCGGCACAGATACGCAGTATTTT; CDR3: CASSPRSSGTDTQYF
D: .; J: TRBJ2-5; V: TRBV12-5; size: .; DNA: TGTGCTAGTGGTCACAGGGACGGGGAGACCCAGTACTTC; CDR3: CASGHRDGETQYF
D: .; J: TRBJ2-1; V: TRBV7-2; size: few; DNA: TGTGCCAGCAGCTTTTCTGGGGGGACTGGGTTCTTC; CDR3: CASSFSGGTGFF
D: .; J: TRBJ1-4; V: TRBV5-1; size: .; DNA: TGCGCCAGCAGCTTGGCGACAGGAGGTGAAAAACTGTTTTTT; CDR3: CASSLATGGEKLFF
D: TRBD1; J: TRBJ1-1; V: TRBV19; size: .; DNA: TGTGCCAGTAGAAGGGACAGGGGCACTGAAGCTTTCTTT; CDR3: CASRRDRGTEAFF
D: .; J: TRBJ2-2; V: TRBV9; size: .; DNA: TGTGCCAGCAGCGTAGGGGGGGCCGGGGAGCTGTTTTTT; CDR3: CASSVGGAGELFF
D: TRBD1; J: TRBJ2-7; V: TRBV28; size: once; DNA: TGTGCCAGCAGTTTAGGACAGGGGGTTTCGGGTACCTACGAGCAGTACTTC; CDR3: CASSLGQGVSGTYEQYF
D: TRBD1; J: TRBJ2-7; V: TRBV6-5; size: .; DNA: TGTGCCAGCAGCCGACAGGGCCAAACCTACGAGCAGTACTTC; CDR3: CASSRQGQTYEQYF
D: .; J: TRBJ1-5; V: TRBV6-1; size: .; DNA: TGTGCCAGCACCGAGGTTCCGGACAGCGCTCAGCCCCAGCATTTT; CDR3: CASTEVPDSAQPQHF